These T cell receptor beta chains were read from a single sample in a study of regulatory T cells in long-lasting Graves disease. TCRdb used MiXCR to reprocess the multiplex PCR reads, holding one entry per CDR3 protein. Of over 350,000 distinct CDR3 sequences in the sample, less than 25% were seen once. The starting material was peripheral blood mononuclear cells (PBMCs), obtained when the disease was refractory, from a patient treated with antithyroid drugs. These receptors were taken from a female donor with Graves disease. The CDR3 runs from the conserved cysteine through the conserved F or W. Fields, in order: V gene, D gene, clone size, J gene, CDR3 length, CDR3 protein, CDR3 DNA. D genes are given only for firm matches. A row's size may be missing; if present it is once, few, many or a size class.

>TRBV10-3|.|.|TRBJ2-7|15
CAISESVGELVEQYF
TGTGCCATCAGTGAGTCGGTAGGTGAATTGGTCGAGCAGTACTTC
>TRBV7-9|.|.|TRBJ1-6|16
CASSLAQAGPNSPLHF
TGTGCCAGCAGCTTAGCCCAGGCGGGTCCCAATTCACCCCTCCACTTT
>TRBV12-3/TRBV12-4|.|few|TRBJ2-1|13
CASSFGGNNEQFF
TGTGCCAGCAGTTTTGGCGGCAACAATGAGCAGTTCTTC
>TRBV24-1|.|few|TRBJ2-7|13
CATSDFGGSEQYF
TGTGCCACCAGTGATTTCGGAGGGAGCGAGCAGTACTTC
>TRBV20-1|.|few|TRBJ2-2|13
CSASGQLGGELFF
TGCAGTGCTAGCGGGCAGCTCGGCGGGGAGCTGTTTTTT
>TRBV7-2|TRBD1|many|TRBJ1-2|19
CASSFRRGQGARSGYGYTF
TGTGCCAGCAGCTTTCGTAGAGGACAGGGGGCCCGGTCTGGATATGGCTACACCTTC
>TRBV3-1|.|many|TRBJ2-7|13
CASSQVEGGEQYF
TGTGCCAGCAGCCAAGTGGAGGGTGGGGAGCAGTACTTC
>TRBV6-2/TRBV6-3|.|many|TRBJ1-1|14
CASSDSGTALGAFF
TGTGCCAGCAGTGATTCCGGGACGGCCTTGGGAGCTTTCTTT
>TRBV11-1|TRBD1|few|TRBJ1-1|13
CASGRQGSTEAFF
TGTGCCAGCGGCAGACAGGGGAGCACTGAAGCTTTCTTT
>TRBV27|.|few|TRBJ1-2|14
CASSTTSGTIGYTF
TGTGCCAGCAGTACGACCTCGGGGACAATTGGCTACACCTTC
>TRBV2|TRBD1|many|TRBJ1-2|13
CASKTGDGYGYTF
TGTGCCAGTAAGACAGGGGATGGCTATGGCTACACCTTC
>TRBV9|.|few|TRBJ2-5|14
CASSARGVTETQYF
TGTGCCAGCAGCGCCCGGGGAGTTACAGAGACCCAGTACTTC
>TRBV30|.|many|TRBJ1-2|16
CAWNKGAGEGGYGYTF
TGTGCCTGGAATAAAGGGGCAGGGGAAGGCGGCTATGGCTACACCTTC